The clone carrying this T cell receptor beta chain came up many times. Extractions gave at least 5 micrograms of total RNA per sample. The source of the sample is a study of blood T cells in healthy people across ages. The CDR3 covers 14 residues. The junction had 4 bases not matched to a gene; V was cut back by 3 bases and J by 5 bases. Germline lookup yields CDR1 KGHSH and CDR2 LQKENI. It was with a sample-barcoded 5' primer and a J-beta primer mix that a second PCR of roughly 7 to 11 cycles was run. TCRdb reprocessed the 5' RACE reads with MiXCR, giving one entry per CDR3 protein. Of some 700,000 distinct CDR3 sequences detected, about a fifth appear once; the ten largest clones hold about 20%.

The chain links TRBV18 to TRBJ2-1; 7 bases fit TRBD2. This TCR came from a man between 65 and 79 years old in good health. Sequencing was carried out using blood. CDR3 coding DNA: TGTGCCAGCTCACCGACTAGCACCGACAATGAGCAGTTCTTC. It translates to CASSPTSTDNEQFF.